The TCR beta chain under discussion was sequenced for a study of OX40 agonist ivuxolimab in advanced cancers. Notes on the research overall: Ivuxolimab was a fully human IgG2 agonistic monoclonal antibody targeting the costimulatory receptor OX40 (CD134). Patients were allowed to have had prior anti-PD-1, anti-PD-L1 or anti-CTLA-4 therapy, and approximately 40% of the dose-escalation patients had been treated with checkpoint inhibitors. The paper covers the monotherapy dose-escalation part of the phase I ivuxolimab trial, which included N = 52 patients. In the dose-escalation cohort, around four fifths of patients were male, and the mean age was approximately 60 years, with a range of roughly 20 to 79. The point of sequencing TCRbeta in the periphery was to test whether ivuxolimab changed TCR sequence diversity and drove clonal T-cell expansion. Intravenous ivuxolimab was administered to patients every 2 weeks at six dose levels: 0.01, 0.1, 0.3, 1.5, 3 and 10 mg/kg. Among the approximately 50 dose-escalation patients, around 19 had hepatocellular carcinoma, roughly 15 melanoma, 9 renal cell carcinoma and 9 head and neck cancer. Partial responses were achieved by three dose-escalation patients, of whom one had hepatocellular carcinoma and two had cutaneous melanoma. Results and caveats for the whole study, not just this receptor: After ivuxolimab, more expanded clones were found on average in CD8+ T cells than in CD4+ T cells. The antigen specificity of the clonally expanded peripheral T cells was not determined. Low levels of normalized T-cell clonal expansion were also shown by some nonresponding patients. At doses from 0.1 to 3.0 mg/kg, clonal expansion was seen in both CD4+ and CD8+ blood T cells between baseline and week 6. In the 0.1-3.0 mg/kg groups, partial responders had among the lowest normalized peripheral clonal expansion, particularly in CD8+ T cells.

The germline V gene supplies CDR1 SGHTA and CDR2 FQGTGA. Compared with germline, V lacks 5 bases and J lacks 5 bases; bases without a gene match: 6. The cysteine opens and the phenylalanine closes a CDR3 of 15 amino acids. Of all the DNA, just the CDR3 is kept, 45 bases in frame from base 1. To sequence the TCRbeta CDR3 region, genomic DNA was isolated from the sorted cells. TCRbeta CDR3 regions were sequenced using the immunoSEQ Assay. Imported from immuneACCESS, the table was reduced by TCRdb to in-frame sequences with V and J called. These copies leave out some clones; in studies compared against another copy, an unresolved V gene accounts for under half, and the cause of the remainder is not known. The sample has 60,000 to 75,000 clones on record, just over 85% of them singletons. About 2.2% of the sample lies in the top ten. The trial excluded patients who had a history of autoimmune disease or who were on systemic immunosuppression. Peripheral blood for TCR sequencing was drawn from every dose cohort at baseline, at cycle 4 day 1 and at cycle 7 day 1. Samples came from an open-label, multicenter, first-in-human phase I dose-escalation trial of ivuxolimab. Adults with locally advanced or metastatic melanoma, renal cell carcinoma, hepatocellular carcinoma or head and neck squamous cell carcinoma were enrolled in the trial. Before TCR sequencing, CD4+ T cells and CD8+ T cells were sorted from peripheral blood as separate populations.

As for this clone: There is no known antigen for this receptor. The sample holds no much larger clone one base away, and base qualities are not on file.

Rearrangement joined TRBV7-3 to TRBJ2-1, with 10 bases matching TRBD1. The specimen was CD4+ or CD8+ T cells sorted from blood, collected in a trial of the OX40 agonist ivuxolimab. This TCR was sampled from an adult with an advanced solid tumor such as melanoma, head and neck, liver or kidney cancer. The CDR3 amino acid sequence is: CASSDPGQGHNEQFF. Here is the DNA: TGTGCCAGCAGCGATCCGGGACAGGGGCACAATGAGCAGTTCTTC. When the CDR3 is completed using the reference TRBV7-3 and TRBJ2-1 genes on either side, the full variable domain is GAGVSQTPSNKVTEKGKYVELRCDPISGHTALYWYRQSLGQGPEFLIYFQGTGAADDSGLPNDRFFAVRPEGSVSTLKIQRTERGDSAVYLCASSDPGQGHNEQFFGPGTRLTVL.